This T cell receptor beta chain derives from a study of cytomegalovirus exposure and HLA in healthy donors. The wider study: The 90 to 150 validation repertoires used the same platform as the roughly 610 first-cohort repertoires, a later analysis reported. General study findings and limits: Subsequent analysis showed first-cohort TCR clusters tending to co-occur in around 130 validation repertoires. Among the CMV-associated chains, a few were confirmed in vitro as specific for CMV antigens.

Measured with immunoSEQ multiplex PCR; TCRdb has only the in-frame clones, and not every one. Seen here are 90,000 to 150,000 clones, roughly 90% observed once, and the top ten hold more than 5%. V lost 5 bases, J lost 2 bases, and 13 bases lay in between. The germline V gene encodes CDR1 SNHLY and CDR2 FYNNEI. The CDR3 is 14 amino acids. With regard to this clone: Its specificity is not known.

This TCR was recovered from a woman aged 18-29 years in good health and CMV-seropositive. Sequenced sample: PBMCs. This chain uses TRBV2 with TRBJ2-7; D remains ambiguous. The CDR3 DNA reads TGTGCCAGCAGTCTTGCTACCACCACCTACGAGCAGTACTTC. Translated: CASSLATTTYEQYF.